This T cell receptor beta chain was sequenced in a study of blood T cell repertoires in COVID-19. Study-wide context: The United States, Italy and Spain were the sources of the acute and convalescent COVID-19 samples. Sources were T cells, B-cell-depleted T cells, or PBMCs; the material itself was cDNA or gDNA.

Original methodology: Amplification from reference gene primers served as the basis for estimated nucleated cell counts. Assay: immunoSEQ multiplex PCR; the TCRdb copy retains only in-frame clones and omits some. Clone size and V and J calls were adopted from that table, with D and trimming inferred from the DNA. This sample yields some 87,000 clones, of which 70% to 90% are seen a single time; approximately 18% belongs to the top ten. The ends were cut back, 0 bases at V and 6 bases at J, with 11 bases in the middle. CDR1 and CDR2 (germline): SGHTA, FQGNSA. The CDR3 has 14 amino acids. The clonotype was recovered from a human donor in a cohort sampled during active COVID-19. Sequencing input: peripheral blood. The chain links TRBV7-2 to TRBJ1-2; D is possibly TRBD1 (6 bases). The chain's CDR3 is CASSLARGSDGYTF. The CDR3 DNA reads as TGTGCCAGCAGCTTAGCCAGGGGTTCTGATGGCTACACCTTC.